Listed here are 18 T cell receptor beta chains from one sample, sequenced in a study of control samples from healthy donors and cancer patients. Data came from immunoSEQ multiplex PCR; TCRdb stores just in-frame clones and leaves some out. The sample contains 95,000 to 130,000 clones, over 75% of which appear only once. The specimen sequenced was PBMCs. These receptors were collected from a woman in her 50s with colorectal cancer.

This clone was observed a few times. The rearrangement uses TRBV5-1 and TRBJ2-7; D gene ambiguous. V was cut by 0 bases and J by 10 bases, with 11 bases left in between. The CDR3 runs to 12 residues. Looked up from germline, CDR1 is SGHRS and CDR2 is YFSETQ. The CDR3 DNA is TGCGCCAGCAGCTTGGATGGGTCCGGACAGTACTTC. Its translation is CASSLDGSGQYF.

CDR3 amino acids: CASSKALQAGGLSSYNEQFF. In DNA, the CDR3 is TGTGCCAGCAGCAAAGCGCTTCAAGCGGGGGGTTTAAGCTCCTACAATGAGCAGTTCTTC. The V gene is TRBV21-1, the J gene TRBJ2-1; the DNA was not compared with TRBD2, the D call given in the table. TRBV21-1 is described as a pseudogene. The CDR3 sequence is 20 residues long.

V gene TRBV10-3 combines with J gene TRBJ2-7; D is ambiguous. Germline CDR1 and CDR2: ENHRY and SYGVKD. The CDR3 covers 14 residues. The V and J ends lost 8 bases and 3 bases respectively, with 17 bases between them. The CDR3 DNA reads as TGTGCCATCTCAGGCTCTACCGCGAACTACGAGCAGTACTTC. Translation gives CAISGSTANYEQYF.

V and J are TRBV10-3 and TRBJ2-1; D gene unclear. The CDR3 contains 13 residues. The V gene's germline CDR1 is ENHRY and CDR2 SYGVKD. Trimming removed 11 bases at V and 6 bases at J, with 17 bases between. The CDR3 protein is CAVDGPGSNEQFF. CDR3 nucleotides: TGTGCCGTTGACGGTCCTGGTAGCAATGAGCAGTTCTTC.

V is TRBV7-2 and J is TRBJ2-7, with 10 positions matching TRBD1. Losses at the gene ends were 4 bases for V and 5 bases for J; bases not matched to a gene: 5. In germline, CDR1 is SGHTA, CDR2 FQGNSA. This CDR3 has 14 amino acids. CDR3 residues: CASSSPTGGHEQYF. Here the CDR3 DNA reads TGTGCCAGCAGCTCACCGACAGGGGGCCACGAGCAGTACTTC.

The chain carries TRBV19 and TRBJ1-5; TRBD1 aligns across 7 bases. This CDR3 has 14 amino acids. Germline CDR1 LNHDA, CDR2 SQIVND (reference sequence). The V segment lost 3 bases and the J segment 13 bases; nucleotides outside the gene matches: 12. This chain's CDR3 is CASSIEQGVRTQHF. In nucleotides, the CDR3 is TGTGCCAGTAGTATTGAGCAGGGGGTCAGAACTCAGCATTTT.

The count of this clone is one. The V gene is TRBV11-2, the J gene TRBJ2-2, with 9 bases lining up with TRBD1. This CDR3 has 16 amino acids. Trimming cost V 3 bases and J 3 bases; bases outside gene matches: 5. Germline V CDR1 and CDR2: SGHAT, FQNNGV. This CDR3 is CASSLRQGVDTGELFF. CDR3 sequence (DNA): TGTGCCAGCAGCTTGCGACAGGGGGTGGACACCGGGGAGCTGTTTTTT.

V and J are TRBV27 and TRBJ2-1; 7 bases fit TRBD1. After removal of 7 bases from V and 8 bases from J, the junction contained 11 bases not matched to a gene. The CDR3 loop spans 14 amino acids. CDR1 and CDR2 from the germline V gene are MNHEY and SMNVEV (reference sequence). In DNA, the CDR3 is TGTGCCAGCACCTTACGACAGGGTAGCGATGAGCAGTTCTTC. Translating it yields CASTLRQGSDEQFF.

This rearrangement joins TRBV2 to TRBJ2-4, with unresolved D. V was trimmed by 8 bases and J by 3 bases, leaving 11 bases between them. Germline CDR1 reads SNHLY; CDR2 reads FYNNEI. The CDR3 covers 13 residues. CDR3 residues: CASLLSVKNIQYF. CDR3 DNA: TGTGCCAGCCTTCTCTCGGTCAAAAACATTCAGTACTTC.

The V gene is TRBV15, the J gene TRBJ2-7, with D tentatively TRBD1 or TRBD2 (5 bases each). Per germline, CDR1 LNHNV and CDR2 YYDKDF (reference sequence). V was clipped by 0 bases and J by 9 bases, with 18 bases between them. CDR3 length: 15 residues. As DNA, the CDR3 is TGTGCCACCAGCAGAGATATGAGGGGCCGGCGGTTGCAGTACTTC. Its translation is CATSRDMRGRRLQYF.

The V and J genes are TRBV5-6 and TRBJ1-5; a weak D match, TRBD1 (6 bases). CDR3 length equals 15 residues. V was shortened by 1 base and J by 1 base, with 9 bases between the two germline ends. Germline values: CDR1 SGHDT, CDR2 YYEEEE. For the CDR3, the DNA is TGTGCCAGCAGCTTGCTCACAGGGAGCAATCAGCCCCAGCATTTT. Translation: CASSLLTGSNQPQHF.

The chain has TRBV24-1 and TRBJ2-1, with 9 bases that match TRBD2. This CDR3 has 17 residues. Germline V CDR1 and CDR2: KGHDR, SFDVKD. Unmatched junction bases numbered 9, after V lost 2 bases and J lost 5 bases. This chain's CDR3 is CATSDSRLAEQNNEQFF. CDR3 in DNA: TGTGCCACCAGTGATTCTCGACTAGCGGAGCAAAACAATGAGCAGTTCTTC.

The chain couples TRBV20-1 to TRBJ1-4; D is ambiguous. The CDR3 totals 15 residues. V lost 3 bases and J 7 bases, leaving 18 bases between the germline ends. Germline CDR1 is DFQATT and CDR2 is SNEGSKA (reference sequence). CDR3 region: CSASPVSGFGEKLFF. Written as DNA, the CDR3 is TGCAGTGCTAGTCCCGTGTCGGGGTTCGGTGAAAAACTGTTTTTT.

V gene TRBV18 combines with J gene TRBJ2-4, with D perhaps TRBD1 (6 bases). The V gene's germline CDR1 is KGHSH and CDR2 LQKENI. The V and J ends lost 5 bases and 0 bases respectively, with 11 bases between them. The CDR3 runs 15 residues. The CDR3 here is CASSSLQGAKNIQYF. The CDR3 DNA reads TGTGCCAGCTCATCCCTACAGGGAGCCAAAAACATTCAGTACTTC.

Here the CDR3 reads CASSQVSFSGKSEAFF. The CDR3 DNA reads as TGTGCCAGCAGCCAGGTATCCTTTTCGGGTAAGTCTGAAGCTTTCTTT. This chain joins TRBV3-1 (or the pseudogene TRBV3-2) and TRBJ1-1; D is undetermined. The germline gives CDR1 LGHDT, CDR2 YNNKEL (reference sequence). Trimming shortened V by 3 bases and J by 6 bases, and 20 bases separated the two germline ends. The CDR3 sequence is 16 residues long.

The count of this clone is one. The V gene is TRBV27, the J gene TRBJ2-3; 13 positions match TRBD2. V was clipped by 8 bases and J by 0 bases; unmatched bases: 8. CDR1 is MNHEY and CDR2 is SMNVEV in the germline V gene (reference sequence). CDR3 size: 17 residues. The CDR3 loop is CASGTLAGGSSTDTQYF. CDR3 bases: TGTGCCAGCGGCACACTAGCGGGGGGGAGTAGCACAGATACGCAGTATTTT.

The rearrangement joins TRBV9 to TRBJ2-3; 10 bases fit TRBD1. The CDR3 runs to 14 residues. Germline V CDR1 and CDR2: SGDLS, YYNGEE. Trimming cost V 4 bases and J 4 bases; bases outside gene matches: 3. The CDR3 DNA follows: TGTGCCAGCAGCCGGGGACAGGGGCCAGATACGCAGTATTTT. It translates to CASSRGQGPDTQYF.

The rearrangement uses TRBV21-1 and TRBJ1-6. TRBV21-1 is listed as a pseudogene. The CDR3 consists of 15 residues. The CDR3 DNA is TGTGCCAGCAGCCCCTTCCCACTCTATAATTCACCCCTCCACTTT. Translating gives CASSPFPLYNSPLHF.